Listed here are 18 T cell receptor beta chains from one sample, sequenced in a study. TCRdb fed the RT-PCR reads into MiXCR, producing one record per CDR3 protein. The table includes about 680,000 distinct CDR3 sequences, 14% detected once. The sequencing input was memory CD4+ T cells from blood. Receptor source: a female donor in good health, serving as a healthy control.

This clonotype was counted only a few times. This chain joins TRBV6-1 and TRBJ2-5; 7 bases align to TRBD1. Germline V gene lookup returns CDR1 MNHNS and CDR2 SASEGT. The CDR3 contains 13 residues. The J segment lost 5 bases and the V segment lost 6 bases, leaving 6 bases of the junction unmatched. CDR3 sequence (DNA): TGTGCCAGCAGAAGGACAGGTTACGAGACCCAGTACTTC. Translating gives CASRRTGYETQYF.

This clonotype was counted at least ten times. J is TRBJ2-5 and V is TRBV5-5; the match to TRBD2 covers 7 bases. V was clipped by 4 bases and J by 1 base; unmatched bases: 7. Germline V gene sequence: CDR1 SGHKS, CDR2 YYEKEE (reference sequence). The CDR3 runs to 15 residues. This CDR3 reads CASSQIAGSQETQYF. CDR3 bases: TGTGCCAGCAGCCAAATAGCGGGTTCCCAAGAGACCCAGTACTTC.

This clonotype was seen a handful of times. The chain combines TRBV20-1 with TRBJ2-5, with 7 bases aligning to TRBD2. The J segment lost 12 bases and the V segment lost 1 base, leaving 5 bases of the junction unmatched. The CDR3 sequence is 11 residues long. Germline V lookup: CDR1 DFQATT, CDR2 SNEGSKA (reference sequence). CDR3 residues: CSARGLSGKYF. CDR3 nucleotide sequence: TGCAGTGCTAGAGGGTTGAGCGGGAAGTACTTC.

This clonotype was observed a handful of times. This chain connects TRBV18 to TRBJ2-7; D unresolved. There are 13 residues in the CDR3. Germline assignment: CDR1 KGHSH and CDR2 LQKENI. Trimming removed 6 bases from V and 0 bases from J, with 9 bases in between. The CDR3 region has the DNA TGTGCCAGCTCTCAAAGTGTCTCCTACGAGCAGTACTTC. It yields the protein CASSQSVSYEQYF.

This chain uses TRBV7-6 with TRBJ2-5, with D perhaps matching TRBD2 (5 bases). The V end lost 2 bases, the J end lost 2 bases, and 12 bases lay between the germline ends. CDR1 is SGHVS and CDR2 is FNYEAQ in the germline V gene. The CDR3 covers 15 residues. Written as DNA, the CDR3 is TGTGCCAGCAGCTTATTCAGCGGCCAGCAAGAGACCCAGTACTTC. It specifies CASSLFSGQQETQYF. The variable domain in full, completed from reference TRBV7-6 and TRBJ2-5, reads GAGVSQSPRYKVTKRGQDVALRCDPISGHVSLYWYRQALGQGPEFLTYFNYEAQQDKSGLPNDRFSAERPEGSISTLTIQRTEQRDSAMYRCASSLFSGQQETQYFGPGTRLLVL.

This clonotype was counted many times. This chain joins TRBV6-5 and TRBJ1-3; tentative D call: TRBD1 (5 bases). Trimming left V 6 bases short and J 0 bases short, with 12 bases between. The CDR3 is 15 amino acids. Germline V CDR1 and CDR2: MNHEY, SVGAGI. The CDR3 DNA is TGTGCCAGCAGGAGACAGAGTCTCTCTGGAAACACCATATATTTT. It yields the protein CASRRQSLSGNTIYF.

This clonotype was recorded a few times. The chain combines TRBV19 with TRBJ2-1, with TRBD2 identical over 12 bases. The germline gives CDR1 LNHDA, CDR2 SQIVND (reference sequence). The CDR3 contains 16 residues. J lost 7 bases, V lost 8 bases, and 12 bases had no gene match. Here the CDR3 DNA reads TGTGCCAGTCAGCCCCTAGCGGGAGGGCCGAGGAATGAGCAGTTCTTC. Amino acids: CASQPLAGGPRNEQFF.

This clonotype was recorded at least ten times. The chain employs TRBV10-3 and TRBJ2-1, with 9 bases that match TRBD1. With V trimmed by 10 bases and J by 7 bases, 8 bases remained unmatched. The CDR3 extends over 13 amino acids. Germline V gene sequence: CDR1 ENHRY, CDR2 SYGVKD. For the CDR3, the DNA is TGTGCCACCGGGACAGGGACTGTAAATGAGCAGTTCTTC. Its protein is CATGTGTVNEQFF.

The CDR3 region is CASSLDPAGNYGELFF. Here the CDR3 DNA reads TGCGCCAGCAGCTTGGATCCGGCGGGGAACTACGGGGAGCTGTTTTTT. The rearrangement links TRBV5-1 to TRBJ2-2, with D possibly TRBD2 on 6 matching bases. The V and J ends lost 0 bases and 7 bases respectively, with 16 bases between them. This CDR3 has 16 residues. The germline CDR1 and CDR2 sequences are SGHRS and YFSETQ. The complete variable domain, with remaining parts taken from reference TRBV5-1 and TRBJ2-2, reads KAGVTQTPRYLIKTRGQQVTLSCSPISGHRSVSWYQQTPGQGLQFLFEYFSETQRNKGNFPGRFSGRQFSNSRSEMNVSTLELGDSALYLCASSLDPAGNYGELFFGEGSRLTVL.

This chain joins TRBV6-2 or TRBV6-3 and TRBJ2-7, with D perhaps matching TRBD1 (5 bases). V gave up 5 bases and J gave up 4 bases, with 18 bases separating them. The germline V gene encodes CDR1 MNHEY and CDR2 SVGEGT. The CDR3 loop spans 15 amino acids. CDR3: CASSPDSRVIYEQYF. The CDR3 bases are TGTGCCAGCAGTCCCGACAGTAGGGTCATTTACGAGCAGTACTTC.

V gene TRBV6-2 or TRBV6-3 combines with J gene TRBJ2-2; TRBD2 matches 7 bases. Germline assignment: CDR1 MNHEY and CDR2 SVGEGT. J lost 4 bases, V lost 6 bases, and 14 bases had no gene match. There are 17 residues in the CDR3. The CDR3 DNA sequence: TGTGCCAGCAGCTCAACCCGAGGGAGGGGCGGCACCGGGGAGCTGTTTTTT. This gives the protein CASSSTRGRGGTGELFF.

CDR3 DNA: TGTGCCAGCAGCTTAGGGGAATGGGGTACCATCTACAATGAGCAGTTCTTC. Its protein product is CASSLGEWGTIYNEQFF. The chain uses TRBV7-9 and TRBJ2-1; D unresolved. The CDR3 is 17 amino acids. With 1 base removed from V and 3 bases from J, the gap between germline ends came to 16 bases. CDR1 and CDR2 (germline): SEHNR, FQNEAQ (reference sequence).

V gene TRBV28 combines with J gene TRBJ2-6, with D perhaps given as TRBD1 or TRBD2 (5 bases each). Trimming pared 10 bases from V and 1 base from J, leaving 20 bases between. CDR1 is MDHEN, CDR2 SYDVKM, per germline. This CDR3 is 17 amino acids long. The CDR3 loop reads CATGTAVKTSGANVLTF. CDR3 DNA sequence: TGTGCCACTGGGACCGCTGTAAAAACATCTGGGGCCAACGTCCTGACTTTC.

The J gene is TRBJ1-5, the V gene TRBV20-1; D gene uncertain. The germline V gene has CDR1 DFQATT and CDR2 SNEGSKA (reference sequence). The germline V and J ends were trimmed by 2 bases and 2 bases, with 7 bases remaining between them. The CDR3 totals 13 residues. Here the CDR3 reads CSARSFGNQPQHF. DNA for the CDR3: TGCAGTGCTAGAAGTTTTGGCAATCAGCCCCAGCATTTT.

For this clonotype: The germline gene is not matched at one end of the junction; a read error may be the cause. The V gene is TRBV12-3 or TRBV12-4, the J gene TRBJ1-1; tentatively, D is TRBD1 (5 bases). There are 13 residues in the CDR3. The CDR3 sequence: CASSSRGGSESFF. DNA for the CDR3: TGTGCCAGCAGTTCACGGGGGGGGTCTGAATCTTTCTTT.

This clonotype was counted ten times or more. The rearrangement joins TRBV2 to TRBJ1-2; D is perhaps TRBD1 (5 bases). V was cut by 6 bases and J by 5 bases, with 16 bases left in between. From germline, CDR1 is SNHLY and CDR2 FYNNEI. The CDR3 runs 14 residues. As DNA, the CDR3 is TGTGCCAGCAGCCCACAGGTGCAGGGTTATGGCTACACCTTC. Translated: CASSPQVQGYGYTF. Complete variable domain (other parts from reference TRBV2 and TRBJ1-2): EPEVTQTPSHQVTQMGQEVILRCVPISNHLYFYWYRQILGQKVEFLVSFYNNEISEKSEIFDDQFSVERPDGSNFTLKIRSTKLEDSAMYFCASSPQVQGYGYTFGSGTRLTVV.

The sample holds many counts of this clonotype. The V call is TRBV6-5, the J call TRBJ2-7; D call uncertain. Germline CDR1 is MNHEY and CDR2 is SVGAGI. CDR3 size: 12 residues. Trimming cost V 8 bases and J 4 bases, with 12 bases left between them. Written as DNA, the CDR3 is TGTGCCAGCCGGAGTAGGATATACGAGCAGTACTTC. It encodes CASRSRIYEQYF.

The chain combines TRBV2 with TRBJ1-1; no reliable D call. Germline lookup yields CDR1 SNHLY and CDR2 FYNNEI. CDR3 size: 14 residues. V was clipped by 7 bases and J by 0 bases, with 12 bases between them. The CDR3 DNA reads TGTGCCAGCATGGGCCAGCTAATGAACACTGAAGCTTTCTTT. Its protein is CASMGQLMNTEAFF.